The subject of this entry is one T cell receptor beta chain. The table came from immunoSEQ multiplex PCR; TCRdb's copy has only in-frame clones and leaves some out. Of around 28,000 clones listed, more than 85% were seen once; the top ten hold roughly 0.47%. This entry belongs to a study of PD-1 blockade in classical Hodgkin lymphoma. Stated time point: cycle 4 day 1 (C4D1), after more than five weeks of nivolumab. All patients relapsed after autologous stem cell transplantation, and brentuximab vedotin exposure varied. Magnetic negative selection purified CD4+ T cells from thawed PBMCs. Germline CDR1 and CDR2: LNHNV and YYDKDF (reference sequence). The CDR3 runs to 17 residues. V shed 0 bases and J 0 bases; nucleotides not matched to a gene: 6.

The chain is built from TRBV15 and TRBJ2-7; 9 bases are a match to TRBD2. This clonotype was obtained from a human donor with classical Hodgkin lymphoma. The sample in question was CD4+ T cells from blood, obtained before the fourth cycle of nivolumab. The CDR3 nucleotides are TGTGCCACCAGCAGAGATCTTGGTAGCGGGAGCTCCTACGAGCAGTACTTC. Amino acids: CATSRDLGSGSSYEQYF.